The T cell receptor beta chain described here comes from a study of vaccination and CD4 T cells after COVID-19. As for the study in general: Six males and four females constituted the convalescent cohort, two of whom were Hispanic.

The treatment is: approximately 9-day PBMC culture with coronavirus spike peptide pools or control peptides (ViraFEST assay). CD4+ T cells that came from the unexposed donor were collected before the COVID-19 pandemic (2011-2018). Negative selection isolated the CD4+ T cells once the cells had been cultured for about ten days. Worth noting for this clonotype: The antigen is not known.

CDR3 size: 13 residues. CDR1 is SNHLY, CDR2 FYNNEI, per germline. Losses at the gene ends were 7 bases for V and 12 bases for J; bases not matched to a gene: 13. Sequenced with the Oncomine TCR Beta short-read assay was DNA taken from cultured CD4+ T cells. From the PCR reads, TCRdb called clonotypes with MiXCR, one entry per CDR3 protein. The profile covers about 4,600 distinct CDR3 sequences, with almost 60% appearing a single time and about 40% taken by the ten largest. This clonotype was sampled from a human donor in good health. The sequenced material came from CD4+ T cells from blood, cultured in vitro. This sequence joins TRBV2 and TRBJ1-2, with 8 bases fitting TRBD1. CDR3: CASTVTSGTGNTF. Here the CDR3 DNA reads TGTGCCAGCACCGTGACCTCCGGGACAGGTAACACCTTC.